Below, 4 T cell receptor beta chains from the same sample are listed, as sequenced in a study of blood T cells in healthy people across ages. Then a second PCR, running roughly 6 to 11 cycles, was carried out with a sample-barcoded 5' primer and a J-beta primer mix. TCRdb reanalysed the 5' RACE reads using MiXCR and keeps one entry per CDR3 protein. The table records fewer than 950,000 distinct CDR3 sequences, under 40% of them present only once. The sequencing sample was made of blood. These receptors all come from a man aged 18 to 29 in good health.

The gene calls are TRBV6-5 and TRBJ2-3, with D perhaps TRBD2 (5 bases). The V and J ends lost 6 bases and 6 bases respectively, with 13 bases between them. CDR3 length: 13 amino acids. Germline CDR1 reads MNHEY; CDR2 reads SVGAGI. CDR3 sequence reads: CASRVSGIDTQYF. The CDR3 coding sequence is TGTGCCAGCAGGGTCTCGGGGATTGATACGCAGTATTTT.

J is TRBJ2-1 and V is TRBV6-1; D unresolved. Trimming shortened V by 4 bases and J by 3 bases, and 10 bases separated the two germline ends. Germline loops: CDR1 MNHNS, CDR2 SASEGT. CDR3 length: 14 residues. This CDR3 reads CASSGRYSYNEQFF. CDR3 coding DNA: TGTGCCAGCAGTGGCAGGTACAGCTACAATGAGCAGTTCTTC.

The chain combines TRBV20-1 with TRBJ1-6, with D possibly being TRBD1 (6 bases). This CDR3 contains 16 residues. V was shortened by 3 bases and J by 0 bases, with 12 bases between the two germline ends. Looked up from germline, CDR1 is DFQATT and CDR2 is SNEGSKA (reference sequence). CDR3 nucleotide sequence: TGCAGTGCTAGCTCGGACAGCCGCTCCTATAATTCACCCCTCCACTTT. Translating gives CSASSDSRSYNSPLHF.

The table lists this clonotype with a few counts. The chain has TRBV20-1 and TRBJ1-2; TRBD1 matches at 8 bases. With V trimmed by 5 bases and J by 8 bases, 13 bases remained unmatched. This CDR3 comprises 14 residues. Germline V lookup: CDR1 DFQATT, CDR2 SNEGSKA (reference sequence). The CDR3 loop reads CSADLAGQGFGYTF. Here the CDR3 DNA reads TGCAGTGCTGATTTGGCTGGACAGGGCTTCGGCTACACCTTC.